This TCR beta chain came from a study of molecular identifiers for immune sequencing clone quantification. Study details: In replicates, the authors split RNA from 20,000 or 100,000 naive CD8 cells five ways and sequenced four. The study's findings and limits: Clones of above 20 RNA copies carried over 99% of effector molecules; in naive cells they carried under 1%.

The CDR3 totals 13 residues. With 8 bases removed from V and 3 bases from J, the gap between germline ends came to 11 bases. Germline CDR1 reads LNHDA; CDR2 reads SQIVND (reference sequence). At least ten counts were recorded for this clonotype. Its antigen is unidentified. Bulk TCR library preparation followed previously described methods with listed TCR primers. Using its own MiXCR run on the PCR reads, TCRdb lists one record per CDR3 protein. The sample includes fewer than 350,000 distinct CDR3 sequences, 24% of them seen just once. The sequence came from a human donor in good health. Some libraries in this study had Jurkat cell RNA spiked in. What was sequenced was naive CD8+ T cells from blood, with Jurkat cell RNA spiked in. Sample subset: FACS-sorted CD8+CD4-CCR7+CD45RA+ naive T cells. The rearrangement joins TRBV19 to TRBJ1-5; D is undetermined. This chain's CDR3 is CASSLYINQPQHF. The CDR3 DNA reads TGTGCCAGTTCTCTTTATATCAATCAGCCCCAGCATTTT.